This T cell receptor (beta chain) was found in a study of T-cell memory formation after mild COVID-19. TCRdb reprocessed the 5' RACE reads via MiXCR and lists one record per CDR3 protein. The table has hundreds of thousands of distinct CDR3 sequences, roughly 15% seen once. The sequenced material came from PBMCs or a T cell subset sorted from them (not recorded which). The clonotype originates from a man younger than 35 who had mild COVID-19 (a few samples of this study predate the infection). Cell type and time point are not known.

The CDR3 protein is CASTVPPPGTQYF. DNA for the CDR3: TGTGCCAGCACCGTACCCCCGCCCGGGACCCAGTACTTC. The chain couples TRBV7-2 to TRBJ2-5; D is ambiguous. CDR1 and CDR2 (germline): SGHTA, FQGNSA. CDR3 size: 13 residues. V lost 7 bases and J 7 bases, leaving 16 bases between the germline ends.